This TCR beta chain was sequenced for a study of Ad26.COV2.S vaccination and SARS-CoV-2 variants. Study-level results: Spike-specific TCR breadth in vaccine recipients exceeded that seen in placebo recipients.

The method was immunoSEQ multiplex PCR; TCRdb's version includes in-frame clones alone and lacks a portion of them. The sample has 360,000 or so clones; about 91% are singletons. Remarks on this clone: No antigen is known for it.

With 6 bases removed from V and 1 base from J, the gap between germline ends came to 15 bases. Per germline, CDR1 WSHSY and CDR2 SAAADI. The CDR3 length is 15 residues. Treatment described: some 20 received Ad26.COV2.S at low or high dose, single or two shots; 5 received placebo; per-sample allocation not given. Material that was analyzed had been drawn on day 63 after the first vaccine or placebo injection. The administered vaccine (an Ad26 vector) expressed Wuhan-strain SARS-CoV-2 spike. Material: peripheral blood, obtained in a trial of Ad26.COV2.S vaccine versus placebo. The chain carries TRBV10-2 and TRBJ2-5; the D call may be TRBD1 or TRBD2 (6 bases each). The TCR comes from a person between 18 and 65 years old who received the Ad26.COV2.S COVID-19 vaccine or a placebo. CDR3 sequence reads: CASRLQQGGQETQYF. The CDR3 bases are TGCGCCAGCAGACTGCAACAGGGAGGCCAAGAGACCCAGTACTTC.